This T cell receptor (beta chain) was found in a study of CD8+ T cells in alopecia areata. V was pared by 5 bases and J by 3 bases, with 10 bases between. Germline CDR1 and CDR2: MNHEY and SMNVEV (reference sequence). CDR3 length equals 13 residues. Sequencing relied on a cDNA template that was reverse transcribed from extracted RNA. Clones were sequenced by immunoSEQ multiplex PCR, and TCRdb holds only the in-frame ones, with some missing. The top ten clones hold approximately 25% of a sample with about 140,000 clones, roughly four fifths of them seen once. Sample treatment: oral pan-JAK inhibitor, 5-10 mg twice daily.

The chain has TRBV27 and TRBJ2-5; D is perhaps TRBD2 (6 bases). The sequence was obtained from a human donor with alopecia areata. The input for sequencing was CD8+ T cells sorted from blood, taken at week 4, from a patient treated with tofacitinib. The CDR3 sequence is CASSPPGEETQYF. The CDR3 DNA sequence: TGTGCCAGCAGTCCGCCGGGAGAAGAGACCCAGTACTTC.